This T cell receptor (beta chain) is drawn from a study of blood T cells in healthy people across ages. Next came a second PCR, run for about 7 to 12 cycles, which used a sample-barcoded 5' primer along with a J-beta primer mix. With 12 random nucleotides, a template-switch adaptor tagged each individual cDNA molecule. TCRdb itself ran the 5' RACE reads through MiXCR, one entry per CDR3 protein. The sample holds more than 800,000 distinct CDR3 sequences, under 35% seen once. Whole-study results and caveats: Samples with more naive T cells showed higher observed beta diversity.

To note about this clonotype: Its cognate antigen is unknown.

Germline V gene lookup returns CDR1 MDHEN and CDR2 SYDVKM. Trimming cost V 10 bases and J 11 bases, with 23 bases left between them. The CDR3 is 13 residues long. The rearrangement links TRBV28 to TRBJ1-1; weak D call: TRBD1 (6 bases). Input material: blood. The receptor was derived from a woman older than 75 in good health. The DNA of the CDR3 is TGTGCCACCTGTACGGGGGCCTGTTTGAAGGCTTTCTTT. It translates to CATCTGACLKAFF.